This record covers a single T cell receptor (beta chain). Profiled with immunoSEQ multiplex PCR; TCRdb holds only in-frame clones, not every one. The sample includes approximately 160,000 clones, approximately 88% of them seen just once. The record originates from a study of T cell responses to AZD1222 COVID-19 vaccine. The CDR3 extends over 13 amino acids. Here the sequenced sample was peripheral blood, taken on day 0 of MenACWY control vaccination. This TCR was sampled from an adult in good health. This rearrangement joins TRBV21-1 to TRBJ2-2. TRBV21-1 is a known pseudogene. The CDR3 region is CASSRGDTGELFF. The CDR3 region has the DNA TGTGCCAGCAGCAGAGGGGACACCGGGGAGCTGTTTTTT.